The source of this T cell receptor (beta chain) is a study of shared clonotypes between healthy human individuals. Regarding the study as a whole: Memory subsets generally showed lower estimated richness than naive subsets.

With regard to this clone: Its antigen remains unknown.

Positively selected for CCR7, the CD45RO-negative cells used as naive CD8 cells excluded terminally differentiated effector memory CD45RA+ cells. The healthy adult donors were HIV-negative and reported no recent acute infections or vaccinations. The germline V gene encodes CDR1 MNHEY and CDR2 SMNVEV (reference sequence). CDR3 length: 14 amino acids. V lost 3 bases, J lost 6 bases, and 7 bases stayed unmatched. Profiling relied on immunoSEQ multiplex PCR, and the TCRdb table lists in-frame clones only, not all of them. The sample comprises hundreds of thousands of clones, 96% of which are singletons, and about 0.12% rests with the top ten.

The genes are TRBV27 and TRBJ1-2, with 7 positions matching TRBD1. Sequenced material: naive CD8+ T cells sorted from blood. This sequence originates from a woman aged 25 to 39 in good health. For the CDR3, the DNA is TGTGCCAGCAGTTTTTGGCAGGGGGGAAATGGCTACACCTTC. Protein: CASSFWQGGNGYTF.